These T cell receptor beta chains were read from a single sample in a study of human T cells and chemical hapten exposure. TCRdb fed the RACE reads into MiXCR, producing one record per CDR3 protein. The sample consists of approximately 260,000 distinct CDR3 sequences, over 8% of them appearing once. The material sequenced was whole blood, taken in connection with sensitization to the hapten diphenylcyclopropenone (DPC). These receptors all stem from a woman in her 40s with alopecia areata. Some clones in this sample may be carry-over from other donors' samples. The CDR3 runs from the conserved cysteine through the conserved F or W. Each record gives: D gene, clone size, J gene, V gene, CDR3 DNA, CDR3 protein. D genes are given only for firm matches. Expanded clones get a size class; other rows say once, few or many, or leave the size out.

d_gene: .
abundance: many
j_gene: TRBJ2-7
v_gene: TRBV29-1
CDR3nt: TGCAGCGTTGCAGGGCAAACCTACGAGCAGTACTTC
CDR3aa: CSVAGQTYEQYF

d_gene: .
abundance: .
j_gene: TRBJ1-2
v_gene: TRBV11-2
CDR3nt: TGTGCCAGCAGCTTAGAGGGGGGAATCTATGGCTACACCTTC
CDR3aa: CASSLEGGIYGYTF

d_gene: .
abundance: many
j_gene: TRBJ1-1
v_gene: TRBV7-3
CDR3nt: TGTGCCAGCAGCTTAAGCGGGGGACCCACTGAAGCTTTCTTT
CDR3aa: CASSLSGGPTEAFF

d_gene: TRBD2
abundance: .
j_gene: TRBJ2-3
v_gene: TRBV2
CDR3nt: TGTGCCAGCAGGCCCTTGCCCAGCGGGGTCACAGATACGCAGTATTTT
CDR3aa: CASRPLPSGVTDTQYF

d_gene: TRBD1
abundance: few
j_gene: TRBJ2-7
v_gene: TRBV29-1
CDR3nt: TGCAGCGTTGACGGGGACAGTTCCTACGAGCAGTACTTC
CDR3aa: CSVDGDSSYEQYF

d_gene: .
abundance: once
j_gene: TRBJ2-3
v_gene: TRBV4-3
CDR3nt: TGCGCCAGCAGCCTCAGAGCGTCGCTGAGCACAGATACGCAGTATTTT
CDR3aa: CASSLRASLSTDTQYF

d_gene: TRBD2
abundance: .
j_gene: TRBJ2-7
v_gene: TRBV18
CDR3nt: TGTGCCAGCTCACCCGGGGTAGCGGGGCACTCCTACGAGCAGTACTTC
CDR3aa: CASSPGVAGHSYEQYF

d_gene: TRBD2
abundance: .
j_gene: TRBJ2-7
v_gene: TRBV20-1
CDR3nt: TGCAGTGCCCCGACTAGCGGGGTCTACGAGCAGTACTTC
CDR3aa: CSAPTSGVYEQYF

d_gene: .
abundance: few
j_gene: TRBJ2-1
v_gene: TRBV5-1
CDR3nt: TGCGCCAGCAGCTTGGCTGTCGCGGGAGAGCAGTTCTTC
CDR3aa: CASSLAVAGEQFF

d_gene: TRBD2
abundance: .
j_gene: TRBJ2-1
v_gene: TRBV20-1
CDR3nt: TGCAGTGCCACCCGGGGGACTAGCGGCAATGAGCAGTTCTTC
CDR3aa: CSATRGTSGNEQFF

d_gene: .
abundance: .
j_gene: TRBJ1-1
v_gene: TRBV7-3
CDR3nt: TGTGCCAGCAGCTTAGGCAGTATGAACACTGAAGCTTTCTTT
CDR3aa: CASSLGSMNTEAFF

d_gene: TRBD2
abundance: many
j_gene: TRBJ2-7
v_gene: TRBV20-1
CDR3nt: TGCAGTGCTAGAGACGTCTTCACTAGCGCTAGCTCCTACGAGCAGTACTTC
CDR3aa: CSARDVFTSASSYEQYF

d_gene: .
abundance: many
j_gene: TRBJ2-7
v_gene: TRBV7-6
CDR3nt: TGTGCCAGCAGCTTAGGTCGGGATATCTCCTACGAGCAGTACTTC
CDR3aa: CASSLGRDISYEQYF

d_gene: TRBD1
abundance: .
j_gene: TRBJ2-2
v_gene: TRBV27
CDR3nt: TGTGCCAGCAGTTTTAGACAGGGGGCTCTCACCGGGGAGCTGTTTTTT
CDR3aa: CASSFRQGALTGELFF

d_gene: .
abundance: .
j_gene: TRBJ1-6
v_gene: TRBV4-3
CDR3nt: TGCGCCAGCAGCCAAACAGGGCCTAATTCACCCCTCCACTTT
CDR3aa: CASSQTGPNSPLHF

d_gene: .
abundance: many
j_gene: TRBJ1-5
v_gene: TRBV6-5
CDR3nt: TGTGCCAGCAGTCCCGACAGTCAATTTAGCAATCAGCCCCAGCATTTT
CDR3aa: CASSPDSQFSNQPQHF

d_gene: .
abundance: few
j_gene: TRBJ2-7
v_gene: TRBV11-1
CDR3nt: TGTGCCAGCAGCCAGTCGACAGGAACCTACGAGCAGTACTTC
CDR3aa: CASSQSTGTYEQYF

d_gene: .
abundance: .
j_gene: TRBJ2-7
v_gene: TRBV12-3/TRBV12-4
CDR3nt: TGTGCCAGCAGTTTGGACAGATTATCCTACGAGCAGTACTTC
CDR3aa: CASSLDRLSYEQYF

d_gene: .
abundance: .
j_gene: TRBJ2-2
v_gene: TRBV15
CDR3nt: TGTGCCACCAGCTTAGACAGGGAGGTCCGTAAGCTGTTTTTT
CDR3aa: CATSLDREVRKLFF

d_gene: .
abundance: .
j_gene: TRBJ2-2
v_gene: TRBV15
CDR3nt: TGTGCCACCAGCAGAGATCAGACATCGAACACCGGGGAGCTGTTTTTT
CDR3aa: CATSRDQTSNTGELFF

d_gene: .
abundance: many
j_gene: TRBJ1-5
v_gene: TRBV20-1
CDR3nt: TGCAGTGCTATCGGGGGGGATCAGCCCCAGCATTTT
CDR3aa: CSAIGGDQPQHF

d_gene: TRBD1
abundance: many
j_gene: TRBJ1-5
v_gene: TRBV12-3/TRBV12-4
CDR3nt: TGTGCCAGCAGTTTAGAGGGGGCTGTAATGCCCCAGCATTTT
CDR3aa: CASSLEGAVMPQHF

d_gene: TRBD1
abundance: .
j_gene: TRBJ2-1
v_gene: TRBV4-2
CDR3nt: TGTGCCAGCAGCCAAAGGGGGCATGAGCAGTTCTTC
CDR3aa: CASSQRGHEQFF